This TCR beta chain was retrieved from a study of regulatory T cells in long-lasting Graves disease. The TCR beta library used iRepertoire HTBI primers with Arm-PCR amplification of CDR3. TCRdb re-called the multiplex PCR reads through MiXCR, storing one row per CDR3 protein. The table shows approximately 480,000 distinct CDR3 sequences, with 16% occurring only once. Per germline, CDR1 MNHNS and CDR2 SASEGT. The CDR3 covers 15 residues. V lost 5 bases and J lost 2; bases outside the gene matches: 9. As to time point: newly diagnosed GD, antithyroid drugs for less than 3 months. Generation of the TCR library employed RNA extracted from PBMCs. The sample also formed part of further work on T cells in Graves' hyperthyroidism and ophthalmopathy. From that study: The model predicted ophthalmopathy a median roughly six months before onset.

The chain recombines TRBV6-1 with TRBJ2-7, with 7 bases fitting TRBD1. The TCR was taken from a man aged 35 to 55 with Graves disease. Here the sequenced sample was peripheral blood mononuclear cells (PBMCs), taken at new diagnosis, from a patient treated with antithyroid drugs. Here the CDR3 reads CASSSRDSGPYEQYF. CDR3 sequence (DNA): TGTGCCAGCAGTAGCCGGGACAGTGGCCCCTACGAGCAGTACTTC.